Detailed here is one T cell receptor (beta chain). Repertoires were generated with immunoSEQ multiplex PCR, while TCRdb's copy carries only in-frame clones and drops some. The repertoire consists of roughly 240,000 clones, with roughly 85% occurring once and the leading ten covering about 9.1%. The data derive from a study of blood T cell repertoires in COVID-19. Study-wide background: Samples representing acute and convalescent COVID-19 were sourced from the United States, Italy and Spain.

This CDR3 comprises 15 residues. Germline CDR1 is SGHRS and CDR2 is YFSETQ. J gave up 6 bases and V 1 base, and 8 bases lay outside the gene matches. The chain couples TRBV5-1 to TRBJ2-7; 9 bases line up with TRBD1. Material for sequencing was PBMCs or T cells enriched from blood (not recorded which). The TCR sequence derives from a woman aged 45-59 years with acute COVID-19. The CDR3 sequence is CASSLRGTGIGEQYF. In nucleotides, the CDR3 is TGCGCCAGCAGCTTGCGCGGGACAGGGATCGGCGAGCAGTACTTC.